This T cell receptor beta chain was recovered during a study of T cells in Graves' hyperthyroidism and ophthalmopathy. Study background: Peripheral blood was obtained at initial diagnosis, preceding any treatment.

General observations from the study: Blood also carried most thyroid clonotypes expanded above 0.001.

Remarks on this clonotype: Its target is not known.

This CDR3 is built from 16 residues. Germline V gene data show CDR1 as SQVTM and CDR2 as ANQGSEA. V trimming: 2 bases; J trimming: 7 bases; junction bases outside the gene matches: 11. The source material, RNA transcripts, was used to amplify TCR beta CDR3 regions. HTBI primers were the set used in a first-round RT-PCR of the TCR CDR3. TCRdb passed the multiplex PCR reads through MiXCR, listing each CDR3 protein once. The data hold more than 350,000 distinct CDR3 sequences, with 17% observed a single time. V usage is TRBV29-1 and J usage is TRBJ1-1; 12 positions agree with TRBD1. The sample comprised blood. This TCR was recovered from a woman aged 30 to 39 with Graves' hyperthyroidism that later progressed to Graves' ophthalmopathy. In DNA form, the CDR3 reads TGCAGCGTTGAAAGCTGGGGGACAGGGGGCCGGATTGAAGCTTTCTTT. This codes for CSVESWGTGGRIEAFF.